The clone carrying this T cell receptor (beta chain) is termed medium-sized. Its antigen is unidentified. Sorting of live CD3+CD8+TCRalphabeta+ cells by PD-1 and/or TIGIT gave four subsets. This record comes from a study of circulating CD8 cells and anti-PD-1 response in melanoma. Study results and caveats: The cohort mixed treatment-naive and previously treated patients.

The CDR3 length is 15 residues. CDR1 is SGHAT, CDR2 FQNNGV, per germline. V was clipped by 0 bases and J by 1 base; unmatched bases: 1. Using roughly 15 ng of total RNA, TCR libraries were made with the QIAseq Immune Repertoire TCR panel. TCRdb used MiXCR to reprocess the reads, holding one entry per CDR3 protein. Among 400 to 450 distinct CDR3 sequences listed, 6.5% were seen once. This sequence originates from a human donor with melanoma. Sequenced material: CD8+ T cells from PBMCs, taken at baseline or after one month of anti-PD-1 therapy (not recorded which). The chain recombines TRBV11-2 with TRBJ2-5; 8 bases agree with TRBD2. The CDR3 here is CASSLDGTSQETQYF. For the CDR3, the DNA is TGTGCCAGCAGCTTAGACGGGACTAGCCAAGAGACCCAGTACTTC.